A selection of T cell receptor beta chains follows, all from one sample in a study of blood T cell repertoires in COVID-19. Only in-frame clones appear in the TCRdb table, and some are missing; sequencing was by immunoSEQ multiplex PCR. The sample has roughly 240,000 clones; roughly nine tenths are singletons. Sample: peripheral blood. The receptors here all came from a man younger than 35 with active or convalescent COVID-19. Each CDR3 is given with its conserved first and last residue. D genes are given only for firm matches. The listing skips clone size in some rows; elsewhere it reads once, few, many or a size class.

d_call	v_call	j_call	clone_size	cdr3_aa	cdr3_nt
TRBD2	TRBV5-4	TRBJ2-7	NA	CASSPSRGDEQYF	TGTGCCAGCAGCCCTTCCCGGGGGGACGAGCAGTACTTC
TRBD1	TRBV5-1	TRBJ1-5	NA	CASSALLGTAIPGGSQPQHF	TGCGCCAGCAGCGCATTGCTAGGGACAGCAATCCCCGGTGGGTCTCAGCCCCAGCATTTT
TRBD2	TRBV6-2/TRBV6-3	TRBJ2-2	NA	CASSSHSGRELFF	TGTGCCAGCAGTTCCCATAGCGGGAGGGAGCTGTTTTTT
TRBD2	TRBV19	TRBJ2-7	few	CASSPSGTSGHSYEQYF	TGTGCCAGTAGTCCATCTGGGACTAGCGGGCATTCCTACGAGCAGTACTTC
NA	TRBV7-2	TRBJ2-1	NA	CASSLKLRELYNEQFF	TGTGCCAGCAGCTTAAAGTTGCGGGAACTATACAATGAGCAGTTCTTC
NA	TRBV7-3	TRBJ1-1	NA	CASSLTGQTEAFF	TGTGCCAGCAGCTTAACCGGTCAAACTGAAGCTTTCTTT
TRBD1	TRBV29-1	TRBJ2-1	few	CSVWQGQNNEQFF	TGCAGCGTTTGGCAGGGACAGAACAATGAGCAGTTCTTC
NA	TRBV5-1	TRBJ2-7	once	CASSPELSYEQYF	TGCGCCAGCAGCCCCGAGTTATCCTACGAGCAGTACTTC
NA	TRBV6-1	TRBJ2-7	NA	CASSEAQLQRRSYEQYF	TGTGCCAGCAGTGAAGCGCAACTCCAGCGGCGCTCCTACGAGCAGTACTTC
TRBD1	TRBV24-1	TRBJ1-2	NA	CATSDTGGYGGYTF	TGTGCCACCAGTGATACAGGGGGCTACGGAGGCTACACCTTC
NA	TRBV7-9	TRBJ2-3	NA	CASRPPAGLGTDTQYF	TGTGCCAGCAGACCCCCCGCGGGCCTTGGGACAGATACGCAGTATTTT
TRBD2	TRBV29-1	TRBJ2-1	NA	CSVDSRRLADEQFF	TGCAGCGTTGATAGTAGGCGACTAGCCGATGAGCAGTTCTTC
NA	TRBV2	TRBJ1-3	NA	CASGAQDSGNTIYF	TGTGCCAGCGGGGCTCAGGACTCTGGAAACACCATATATTTT
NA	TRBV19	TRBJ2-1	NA	CASTSYDEQFF	TGTGCCAGTACGTCTTATGATGAGCAGTTCTTC
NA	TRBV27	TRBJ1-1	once	CASSLSGFDTEAFF	TGTGCCAGCAGTTTATCCGGGTTTGACACTGAAGCTTTCTTT
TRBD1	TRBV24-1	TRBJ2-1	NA	CATSDGQVDNEQFF	TGTGCCACCAGTGATGGACAGGTCGACAATGAGCAGTTCTTC
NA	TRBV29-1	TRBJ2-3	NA	CSVFTSTDTQYF	TGCAGCGTTTTTACAAGCACAGATACGCAGTATTTT
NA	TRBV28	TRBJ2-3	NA	CASSFDRSDTDTQYF	TGTGCCAGCAGCTTCGACAGAAGCGACACAGATACGCAGTATTTT
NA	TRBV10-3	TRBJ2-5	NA	CAISPRRALSEGETQYF	TGTGCCATCAGTCCAAGGAGGGCATTATCAGAGGGAGAGACCCAGTACTTC
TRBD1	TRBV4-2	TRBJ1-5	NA	CASSRSTGDQQPQHF	TGTGCCAGCAGCCGAAGTACAGGGGACCAGCAGCCCCAGCATTTT
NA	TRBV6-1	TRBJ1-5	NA	CASSEGSYNQPQHF	TGTGCCAGCAGTGAAGGCAGTTACAATCAGCCCCAGCATTTT
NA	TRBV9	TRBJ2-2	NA	CASSPQLSGPLSTGELFF	TGTGCCAGCAGCCCCCAGTTGTCGGGTCCCCTCAGCACCGGGGAGCTGTTTTTT
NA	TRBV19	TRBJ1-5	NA	CASSLILRGLGNQPQHF	TGTGCCAGTAGTTTAATTTTAAGGGGCTTGGGCAATCAGCCCCAGCATTTT
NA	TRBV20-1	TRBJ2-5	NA	CSASGGNGETQYF	TGCAGTGCTAGTGGAGGGAATGGAGAGACCCAGTACTTC
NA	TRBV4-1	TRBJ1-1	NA	CASSQVWAENTEAFF	TGCGCCAGCAGCCAAGTTTGGGCAGAGAACACTGAAGCTTTCTTT
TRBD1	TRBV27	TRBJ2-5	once	CASSLVGQGGETQYF	TGTGCCAGCAGTTTAGTGGGACAGGGGGGAGAGACCCAGTACTTC
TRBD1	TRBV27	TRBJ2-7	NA	CASSLRQGALGHEQYF	TGTGCCAGCAGTCTAAGACAGGGGGCCCTCGGCCACGAGCAGTACTTC
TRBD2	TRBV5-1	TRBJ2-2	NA	CASSSLAGGNTGELFF	TGCGCCAGCAGCTCGTTAGCGGGGGGGAACACCGGGGAGCTGTTTTTT
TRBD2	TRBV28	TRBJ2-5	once	CASSLGLAGKETQYF	TGTGCCAGCAGCCTGGGACTAGCGGGGAAAGAGACCCAGTACTTC
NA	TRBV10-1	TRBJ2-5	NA	CASSESKSGETQYF	TGCGCCAGCAGTGAGTCGAAATCGGGGGAGACCCAGTACTTC
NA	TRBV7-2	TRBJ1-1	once	CASSPLGGVTEAFF	TGTGCCAGCAGCCCTCTGGGAGGCGTCACTGAAGCTTTCTTT
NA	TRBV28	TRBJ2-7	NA	CASRTQGHYEQYF	TGTGCCAGCAGAACGCAGGGTCACTACGAGCAGTACTTC
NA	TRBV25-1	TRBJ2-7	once	CASSPPGWRYEQYF	TGTGCCAGCAGCCCCCCGGGGTGGAGATACGAGCAGTACTTC
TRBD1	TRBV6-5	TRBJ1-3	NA	CASSRTGDTGNTIYF	TGTGCCAGCAGCAGAACAGGGGATACTGGAAACACCATATATTTT
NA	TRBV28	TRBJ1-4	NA	CASGRTASNEKLFF	TGTGCCAGCGGACGGACAGCCTCTAATGAAAAACTGTTTTTT
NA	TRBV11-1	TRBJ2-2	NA	CASSLGGGLNTGELFF	TGTGCCAGCAGTCTCGGAGGGGGCCTGAACACCGGGGAGCTGTTTTTT
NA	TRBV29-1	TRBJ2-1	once	CSVETGSNEQFF	TGCAGCGTGGAGACCGGGAGCAATGAGCAGTTCTTC
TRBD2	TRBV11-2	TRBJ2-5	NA	CASSLRLRGSGRWLETQYF	TGTGCCAGCAGCTTACGTTTACGTGGTAGCGGGAGATGGTTAGAGACCCAGTACTTC
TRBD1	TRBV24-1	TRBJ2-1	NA	CATSDDRATDEQFF	TGTGCCACCAGTGATGACAGGGCGACGGATGAGCAGTTCTTC